The rows below give T cell receptor beta chains drawn from one sample of a study of early T cells in non-severe SARS-CoV-2 infection. MiXCR, applied by TCRdb to the 5' RACE reads, yields one record per CDR3 protein. The table records fewer than 85,000 distinct CDR3 sequences, 16% of them present only once. Sequenced material: whole blood. The receptors originated from an adult who was a healthcare worker with PCR-confirmed SARS-CoV-2 infection or an uninfected control (not recorded which). Both conserved end residues are part of each CDR3. A D gene is named only where the DNA matches it firmly. Clone size is not always given. Where it is, it says once, few, many or a class for expanded clones.

>TRBJ1-5|many|NA|TRBV4-2
TGTGCCAGCAGCCAAGAAAGGGATCAGCCCCAGCATTTT
CASSQERDQPQHF
>TRBJ1-1|NA|NA|TRBV5-1
TGCGCCAGCAGCCCCTTGGGAGGGAACATGAACACTGAAGCTTTCTTT
CASSPLGGNMNTEAFF
>TRBJ2-7|few|NA|TRBV6-2/TRBV6-3
TGTGCCAGCAGGGTCTCTACGACCCTAGACGAGCAGTACTTC
CASRVSTTLDEQYF
>TRBJ2-7|NA|NA|TRBV7-9
TGTGCCAGCAGCTTAGACCTCGAGCAGTACTTC
CASSLDLEQYF
>TRBJ1-5|NA|NA|TRBV20-1
TGCAGTGCTAGCCCGGCGCCTGCTAGCAATCAGCCCCAGCATTTT
CSASPAPASNQPQHF
>TRBJ2-5|few|NA|TRBV12-3/TRBV12-4
TGTGCCAGCAGTTTAGTATCACGACAGGCGGAGACCCAGTACTTC
CASSLVSRQAETQYF
>TRBJ2-2|few|NA|TRBV9
TGTGCCAGCAGCGTGGCGAGGGCGCAGACCGGGGAGCTGTTTTTT
CASSVARAQTGELFF
>TRBJ1-2|NA|TRBD1|TRBV5-1
TGCGCCAGCAGCCCCGAGGGGACAGGCAATGGCTACACCTTC
CASSPEGTGNGYTF
>TRBJ2-2|NA|NA|TRBV29-1
TGCAGCGTTAGGAGGGGGCGTGTAGACACCGGGGAGCTGTTTTTT
CSVRRGRVDTGELFF
>TRBJ1-2|NA|NA|TRBV5-1
TGCGCCAGCCGAGGCGGGGAGGTTGCGAACTATGGCTACACCTTC
CASRGGEVANYGYTF
>TRBJ2-5|few|NA|TRBV19
TGTGCCAGTAGTATAGGCTCAGTCCCCTTCGGAGCCCAGTACTTC
CASSIGSVPFGAQYF
>TRBJ2-1|few|TRBD2|TRBV5-4
TGTGCCAGCAGCCCCCCTGGCGGGAGGGTCGACAATGAGCAGTTCTTC
CASSPPGGRVDNEQFF
>TRBJ1-4|NA|NA|TRBV4-1
TGCGCCAGCAGCCATGAGGAGGCCTTGGGGGAAAAACTGTTTTTT
CASSHEEALGEKLFF
>TRBJ1-1|few|NA|TRBV5-1
TGCGCCAGCAGCTTGGAGAAAGGAGAAGCTTTCTTT
CASSLEKGEAFF
>TRBJ1-5|few|NA|TRBV30
TGTGCCTGGAGCCCCCGCGGCAATCAGCCCCAGCATTTT
CAWSPRGNQPQHF
>TRBJ2-1|NA|NA|TRBV28
TGTGCCAGCAGTTTACTCGGGAATTACAATGAGCAGTTCTTC
CASSLLGNYNEQFF
>TRBJ1-1|few|NA|TRBV2
TGTGCCAGCAGAGCCAGGGGAACTACTGAAGCTTTCTTT
CASRARGTTEAFF
>TRBJ2-7|NA|TRBD1|TRBV10-2
TGCGCCAGCGGAAGGGGGGTAGGGACAGGTTACTTC
CASGRGVGTGYF
>TRBJ1-1|NA|NA|TRBV6-1
TGTGCCAGCAGTGAAGGGACAGACGGATCAGCTTTCTTT
CASSEGTDGSAFF
>TRBJ1-5|NA|NA|TRBV21-1
TGTGCCAGCAGCAAAGTAAATCTCGGTAGCAATCAGCCCCAGCATTTT
CASSKVNLGSNQPQHF
>TRBJ1-4|NA|TRBD1|TRBV9
TGTGCCAGCAGCTCCCAGGGGGCGGACGAAAAACTGTTTTTT
CASSSQGADEKLFF
>TRBJ2-3|NA|NA|TRBV29-1
TGCAGCGTTGCGAACAGGGGCACAGATACGCAGTATTTT
CSVANRGTDTQYF
>TRBJ2-5|NA|TRBD2|TRBV5-4
TGTGCCAGCAGCTTGGCTGGGGGGGGTCGAGAGACCCAGTACTTC
CASSLAGGGRETQYF
>TRBJ2-7|few|TRBD1|TRBV29-1
TGCAGCGTCTGGGGACAGGGTGGATTGGGCGAGCAGTACTTC
CSVWGQGGLGEQYF
>TRBJ2-1|NA|TRBD2|TRBV24-1
TGTGCCACCAGTGATGCCTCCTGGCGGGAGGGCTACAATGAGCAGTTCTTC
CATSDASWREGYNEQFF
>TRBJ2-2|many|NA|TRBV7-6
TGTGCCAGCAGCTTACCGCCAAACGGCGGGGAGCTGTTTTTT
CASSLPPNGGELFF
>TRBJ2-7|few|NA|TRBV10-1
TGCGCCAGCAGCGCCGCCCTAGGCGAGCAGTACTTC
CASSAALGEQYF
>TRBJ2-1|NA|NA|TRBV7-3
TGTGCCAGCAGCTTAACCCGGAACTCCTACAATGAGCAGTTCTTC
CASSLTRNSYNEQFF
>TRBJ2-7|few|TRBD1|TRBV30
TGTGCCTGGAGCCTAAATCCGGGACAGATGTACTTC
CAWSLNPGQMYF
>TRBJ2-7|few|NA|TRBV12-3/TRBV12-4
TGTGCCAGCAGTAGGGCACAGGGCTACGAGCAGTACTTC
CASSRAQGYEQYF
>TRBJ2-1|few|TRBD2|TRBV7-9
TGTGCCAGCAGCCCCCTCTGGGGAGGGCGGGGCAATGAGCAGTTCTTC
CASSPLWGGRGNEQFF
>TRBJ1-1|few|NA|TRBV28
TGTGCCAGCAATGAACCCGGAGGCCCTAGGGACACTGAAGCTTTCTTT
CASNEPGGPRDTEAFF
>TRBJ2-1|few|TRBD2|TRBV7-9
TGTGCCAGCAGCCAAACTAGCGGGAGAGGGAATGAGCAGTTCTTC
CASSQTSGRGNEQFF